The 3 T cell receptor beta chains below were found in one sample sequenced in a study of blood T cell repertoires in COVID-19. The protocol was immunoSEQ multiplex PCR, while the TCRdb copy is restricted to in-frame clones and leaves out a portion. The repertoire holds under 150,000 clones, approximately 80% seen once, with about 39% in the top ten. The source material was peripheral blood. Receptor source: a human donor in a cohort sampled during active COVID-19.

This chain connects TRBV5-8 to TRBJ2-3, with 8 bases aligning to TRBD1. Looked up from germline, CDR1 is SGHTS and CDR2 is YDEGEE. The CDR3 consists of 15 residues. With 3 bases clipped from V and 5 bases from J, the junction kept 8 bases outside the gene matches. CDR3 sequence (DNA): TGTGCCAGCAGCTCTCAGGGGGCGCAGGGAGATACGCAGTATTTT. This sequence encodes CASSSQGAQGDTQYF.

The chain uses TRBV2 and TRBJ2-6; perhaps TRBD2 as D (5 bases). The germline V gene has CDR1 SNHLY and CDR2 FYNNEI. This CDR3 region has 16 residues. The V and J ends lost 6 bases and 0 bases respectively, with 12 bases between them. The CDR3 region has the DNA TGTGCCAGCAGGCCTGGACTGACCTCTGGGGCCAACGTCCTGACTTTC. This sequence encodes CASRPGLTSGANVLTF.

The V call is TRBV7-2, the J call TRBJ2-3, with D possibly TRBD1 on 5 matching bases. The germline gives CDR1 SGHTA, CDR2 FQGNSA. CDR3 size: 14 residues. V dropped 5 bases and J dropped 0 bases, with 9 bases sitting between them. CDR3 region: CASSDSLSTDTQYF. The DNA of the CDR3 is TGTGCCAGCAGCGACAGTCTTAGCACAGATACGCAGTATTTT.